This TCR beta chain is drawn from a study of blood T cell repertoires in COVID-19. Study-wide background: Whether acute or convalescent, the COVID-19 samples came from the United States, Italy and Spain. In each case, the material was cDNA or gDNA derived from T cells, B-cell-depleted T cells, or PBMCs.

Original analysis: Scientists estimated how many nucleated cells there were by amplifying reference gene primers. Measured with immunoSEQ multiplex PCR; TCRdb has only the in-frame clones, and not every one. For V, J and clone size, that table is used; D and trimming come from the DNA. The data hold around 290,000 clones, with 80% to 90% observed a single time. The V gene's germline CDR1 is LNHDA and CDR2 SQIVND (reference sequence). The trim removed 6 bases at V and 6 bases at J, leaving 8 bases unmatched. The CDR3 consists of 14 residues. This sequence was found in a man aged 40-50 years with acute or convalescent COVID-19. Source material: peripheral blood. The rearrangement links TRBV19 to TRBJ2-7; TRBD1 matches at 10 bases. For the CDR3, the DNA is TGTGCCAGTAGCAGTCCGGACAGGGGGAGCGAGCAGTACTTC. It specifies CASSSPDRGSEQYF.